Listed here is a single TCR beta chain. The record originates from a study of blood T cell repertoires in COVID-19. For the study at large: Acute and convalescent COVID-19 samples came from the United States, Italy and Spain. PBMCs, B-cell-depleted T cells, or T cells were the source of the cDNA or gDNA that made up the material.

The CDR3 extends over 14 amino acids. Germline lookup yields CDR1 LNHNV and CDR2 YYDKDF (reference sequence). Trimming pared 4 bases from V and 1 base from J, leaving 10 bases between. Original analysis: Reference gene primer amplification gave estimated nucleated cell counts. TCRdb's table, derived via immunoSEQ multiplex PCR, lists solely in-frame clones and lacks some. The V and J calls and the clone size are those of that table, but D and trimming were determined from the DNA. The data show a few hundred thousand clones, approximately 83% seen once. The V gene is TRBV15, the J gene TRBJ1-2; D gene ambiguous. The sample consisted of peripheral blood. The TCR was taken from a man younger than 45 who had recovered from COVID-19. The CDR3 nucleotides are TGTGCCACCAGCACCGCCAACAGTAACTATGGCTACACCTTC. This sequence encodes CATSTANSNYGYTF.